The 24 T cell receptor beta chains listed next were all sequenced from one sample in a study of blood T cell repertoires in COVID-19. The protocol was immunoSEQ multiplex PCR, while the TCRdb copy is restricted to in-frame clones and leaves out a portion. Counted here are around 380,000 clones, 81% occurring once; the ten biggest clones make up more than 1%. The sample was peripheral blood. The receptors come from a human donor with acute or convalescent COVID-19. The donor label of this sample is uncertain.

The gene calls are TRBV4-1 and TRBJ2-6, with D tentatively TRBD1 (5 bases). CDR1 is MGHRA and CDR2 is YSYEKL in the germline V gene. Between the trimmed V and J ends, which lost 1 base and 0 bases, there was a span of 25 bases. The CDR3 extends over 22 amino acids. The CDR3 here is CASSQGSIYRTKIRSGANVLTF. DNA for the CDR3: TGCGCCAGCAGCCAAGGAAGCATCTACAGGACGAAGATTCGCTCTGGGGCCAACGTCCTGACTTTC.

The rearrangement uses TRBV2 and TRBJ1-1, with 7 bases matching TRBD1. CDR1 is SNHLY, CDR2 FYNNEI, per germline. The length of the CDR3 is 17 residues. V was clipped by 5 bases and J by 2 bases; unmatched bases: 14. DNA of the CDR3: TGTGCCAGCAGTCTACCGGACAGGTTCGAGGACAACACTGAAGCTTTCTTT. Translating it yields CASSLPDRFEDNTEAFF. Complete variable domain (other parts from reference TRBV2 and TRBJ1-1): EPEVTQTPSHQVTQMGQEVILRCVPISNHLYFYWYRQILGQKVEFLVSFYNNEISEKSEIFDDQFSVERPDGSNFTLKIRSTKLEDSAMYFCASSLPDRFEDNTEAFFGQGTRLTVV.

DNA for the CDR3: TGTGCCAGCAGTAGGTTATACGGACAGGCTGCAAGGGAGACCCAGTACTTC. Its translation: CASSRLYGQAARETQYF. J is TRBJ2-5 and V is TRBV2; 7 bases agree with TRBD1. After removal of 5 bases from V and 5 bases from J, the junction contained 17 bases not matched to a gene. This CDR3 is 17 amino acids long. Germline V gene lookup returns CDR1 SNHLY and CDR2 FYNNEI.

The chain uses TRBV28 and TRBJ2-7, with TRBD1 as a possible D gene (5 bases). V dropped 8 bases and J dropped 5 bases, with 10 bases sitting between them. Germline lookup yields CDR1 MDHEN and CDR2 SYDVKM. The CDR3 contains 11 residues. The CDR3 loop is CASRQGHEQYF. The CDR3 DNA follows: TGTGCCAGCCGCCAGGGCCACGAGCAGTACTTC.

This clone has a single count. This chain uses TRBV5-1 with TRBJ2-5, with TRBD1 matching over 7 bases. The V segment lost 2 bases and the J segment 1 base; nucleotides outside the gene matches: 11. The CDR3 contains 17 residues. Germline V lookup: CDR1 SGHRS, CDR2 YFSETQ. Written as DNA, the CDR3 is TGCGCCAGCAGCTTAGGGTTCCGGGACAGCATCCAAGAGACCCAGTACTTC. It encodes CASSLGFRDSIQETQYF.

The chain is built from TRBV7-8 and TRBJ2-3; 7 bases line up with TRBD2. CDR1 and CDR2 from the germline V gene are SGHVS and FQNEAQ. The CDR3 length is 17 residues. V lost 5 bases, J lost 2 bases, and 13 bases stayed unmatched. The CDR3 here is CASSPRLAAGSTDTQYF. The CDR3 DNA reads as TGTGCCAGCAGCCCGAGGCTAGCGGCGGGGTCCACAGATACGCAGTATTTT. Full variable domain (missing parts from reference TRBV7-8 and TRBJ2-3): GAGVSQSPRYKVAKRGQDVALRCDPISGHVSLFWYQQALGQGPEFLTYFQNEAQLDKSGLPSDRFFAERPEGSVSTLKIQRTQQEDSAVYLCASSPRLAAGSTDTQYFGPGTRLTVL.

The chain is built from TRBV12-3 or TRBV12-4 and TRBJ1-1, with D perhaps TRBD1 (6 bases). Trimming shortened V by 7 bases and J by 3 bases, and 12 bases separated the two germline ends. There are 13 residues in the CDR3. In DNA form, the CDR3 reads TGTGCCAGCACCGGACAGTCCTACACTGAAGCTTTCTTT. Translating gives CASTGQSYTEAFF.

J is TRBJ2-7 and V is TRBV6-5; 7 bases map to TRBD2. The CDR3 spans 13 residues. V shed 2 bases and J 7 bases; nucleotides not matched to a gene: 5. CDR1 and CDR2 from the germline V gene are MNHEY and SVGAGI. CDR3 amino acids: CASSYDGGKEQYF. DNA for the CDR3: TGTGCCAGCAGTTACGACGGGGGGAAAGAGCAGTACTTC.

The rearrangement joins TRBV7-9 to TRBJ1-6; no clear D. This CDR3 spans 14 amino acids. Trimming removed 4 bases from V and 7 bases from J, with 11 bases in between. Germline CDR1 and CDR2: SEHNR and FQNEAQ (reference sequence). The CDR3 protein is CASSSGQANSPLHF. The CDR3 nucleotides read TGTGCCAGCAGCTCCGGCCAGGCCAATTCACCCCTCCACTTT.

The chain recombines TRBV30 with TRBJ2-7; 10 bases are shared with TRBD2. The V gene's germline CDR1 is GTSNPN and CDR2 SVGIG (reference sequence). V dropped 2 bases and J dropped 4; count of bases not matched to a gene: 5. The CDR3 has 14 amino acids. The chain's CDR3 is CAWSTGLAVYEQYF. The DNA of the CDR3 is TGTGCCTGGAGTACCGGACTAGCGGTTTACGAGCAGTACTTC.

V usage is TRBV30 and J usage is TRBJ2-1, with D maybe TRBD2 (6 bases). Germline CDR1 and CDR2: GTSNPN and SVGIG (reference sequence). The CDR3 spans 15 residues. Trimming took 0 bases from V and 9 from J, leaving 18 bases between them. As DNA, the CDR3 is TGTGCCTGGAGTGTAACTACGTTTGTGGGAGGTGAGCAGTTCTTC. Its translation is CAWSVTTFVGGEQFF.

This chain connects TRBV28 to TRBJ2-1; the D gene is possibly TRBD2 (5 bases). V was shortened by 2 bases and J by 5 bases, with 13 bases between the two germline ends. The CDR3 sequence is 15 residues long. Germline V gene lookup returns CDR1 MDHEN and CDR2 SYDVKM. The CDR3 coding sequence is TGTGCCAGCAGTTTAAGCGGACGGTCTAACAATGAGCAGTTCTTC. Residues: CASSLSGRSNNEQFF.

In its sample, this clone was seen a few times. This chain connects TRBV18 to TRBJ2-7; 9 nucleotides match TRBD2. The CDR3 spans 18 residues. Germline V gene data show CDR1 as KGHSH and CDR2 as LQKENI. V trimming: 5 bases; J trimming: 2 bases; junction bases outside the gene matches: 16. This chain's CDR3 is CASSGGGGSGRRTYEQYF. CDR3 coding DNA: TGTGCCAGCTCAGGAGGAGGAGGGAGCGGGAGGCGTACCTACGAGCAGTACTTC.

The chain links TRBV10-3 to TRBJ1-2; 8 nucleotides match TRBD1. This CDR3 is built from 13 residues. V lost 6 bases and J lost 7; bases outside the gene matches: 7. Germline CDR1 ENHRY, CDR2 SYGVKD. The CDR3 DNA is TGTGCCATCAGGGCAGGGGGCGTCAGTGGCTACACCTTC. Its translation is CAIRAGGVSGYTF.

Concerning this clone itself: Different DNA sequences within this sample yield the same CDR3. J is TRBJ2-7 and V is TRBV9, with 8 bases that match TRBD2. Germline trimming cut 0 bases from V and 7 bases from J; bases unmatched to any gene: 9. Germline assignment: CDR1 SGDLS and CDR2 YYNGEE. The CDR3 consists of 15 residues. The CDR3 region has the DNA TGTGCCAGCAGCGTAGAACGGGGGGGAAGGGAAGAGCAGTACTTC. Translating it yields CASSVERGGREEQYF.

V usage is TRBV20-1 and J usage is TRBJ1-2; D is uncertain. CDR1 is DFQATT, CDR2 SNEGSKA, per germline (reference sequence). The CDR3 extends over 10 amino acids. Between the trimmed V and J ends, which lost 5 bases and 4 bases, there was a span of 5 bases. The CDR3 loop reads CSAYSYGYTF. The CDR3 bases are TGCAGTGCTTACAGCTATGGCTACACCTTC.

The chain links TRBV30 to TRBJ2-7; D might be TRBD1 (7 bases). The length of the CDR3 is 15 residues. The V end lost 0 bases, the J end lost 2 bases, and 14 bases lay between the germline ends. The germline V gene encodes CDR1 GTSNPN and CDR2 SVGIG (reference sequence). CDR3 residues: CAWSVGPRGAYEQYF. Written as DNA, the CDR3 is TGTGCCTGGAGTGTTGGGCCCAGGGGGGCCTACGAGCAGTACTTC.

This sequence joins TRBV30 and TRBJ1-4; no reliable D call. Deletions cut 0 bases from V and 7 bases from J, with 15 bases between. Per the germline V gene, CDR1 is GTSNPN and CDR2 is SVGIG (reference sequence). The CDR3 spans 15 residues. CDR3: CAWSVGWSGGEKLFF. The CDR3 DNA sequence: TGTGCCTGGAGTGTAGGCTGGTCCGGCGGTGAAAAACTGTTTTTT.

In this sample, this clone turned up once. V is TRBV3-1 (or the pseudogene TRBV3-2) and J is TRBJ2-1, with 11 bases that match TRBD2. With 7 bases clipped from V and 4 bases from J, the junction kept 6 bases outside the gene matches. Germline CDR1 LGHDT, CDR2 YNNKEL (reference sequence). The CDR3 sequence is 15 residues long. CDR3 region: CASTYSGRGYNEQFF. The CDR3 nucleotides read TGTGCCAGCACCTATAGCGGGAGGGGTTACAATGAGCAGTTCTTC.

CDR3 sequence (DNA): TGTGCCAGTAGGCCTACAGGGAATGATGGCTACACCTTC. Its protein is CASRPTGNDGYTF. The chain has TRBV19 and TRBJ1-2, with D possibly being TRBD1 (6 bases). The germline V gene encodes CDR1 LNHDA and CDR2 SQIVND (reference sequence). This CDR3 contains 13 residues. Trimming took off 6 bases at V and 6 bases at J, with 14 bases between the two ends.

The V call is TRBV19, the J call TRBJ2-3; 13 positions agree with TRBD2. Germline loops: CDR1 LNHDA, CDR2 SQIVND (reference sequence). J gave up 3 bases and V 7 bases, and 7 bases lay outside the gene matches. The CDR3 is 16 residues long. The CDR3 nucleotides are TGTGCCAGTACTCGCACTAGCGGGGGGGCAACAGATACGCAGTATTTT. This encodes CASTRTSGGATDTQYF.

The CDR3 DNA is TGTGCCAGCACCGTCGGGCCGCCGGAGGGACTGTTTTTT. Translation gives CASTVGPPEGLFF. The chain links TRBV12-3 or TRBV12-4 to TRBJ1-4, with D unclear. V lost 7 bases, J lost 13 bases, and 19 bases lay in between. This CDR3 spans 13 amino acids.

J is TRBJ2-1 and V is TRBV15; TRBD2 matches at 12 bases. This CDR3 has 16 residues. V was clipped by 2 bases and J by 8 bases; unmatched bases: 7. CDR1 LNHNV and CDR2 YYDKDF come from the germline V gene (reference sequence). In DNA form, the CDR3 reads TGTGCCACCAGCAGAAATCGGGCTAGCGGGAGGGATGAGCAGTTCTTC. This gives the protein CATSRNRASGRDEQFF.

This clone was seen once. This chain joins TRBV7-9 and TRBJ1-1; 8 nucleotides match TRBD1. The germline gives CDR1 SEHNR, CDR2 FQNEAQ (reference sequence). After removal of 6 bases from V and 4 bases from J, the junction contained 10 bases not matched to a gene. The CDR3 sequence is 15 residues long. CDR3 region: CASSTQGQGGTEAFF. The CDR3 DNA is TGTGCCAGCAGTACCCAAGGACAGGGAGGCACTGAAGCTTTCTTT.